This T cell receptor beta chain was identified during a study of neurological immune-mediated disorders. Findings and limits, study-wide: CDR3 amino acid sequences found in expanded clones were never shared across subjects, suggesting private repertoires in all groups.

TCRdb independently ran MiXCR on the 5' RACE reads; one entry per CDR3 protein. The data show 77,000 or so distinct CDR3 sequences, about 9.4% seen once. CDR3 size: 15 residues. Germline V lookup: CDR1 SGHKS, CDR2 YYEKEE (reference sequence). V shed 4 bases and J 8 bases; nucleotides not matched to a gene: 10. This clonotype occurred many times. Its antigen is as yet unknown. The V and J genes are TRBV5-5 and TRBJ1-4; 8 nucleotides match TRBD1. The sequence was collected from a man aged 50-60 years in good health. Source material: PBMCs. The CDR3 nucleotides are TGTGCCAGCAGCACATGGACAGGGACGGGGGAAAAACTGTTTTTT. Its translation: CASSTWTGTGEKLFF.